Included here is one TCR beta chain sequence, with context. The sample is drawn from a study of T-cell memory formation after mild COVID-19. TCRdb passed the 5' RACE reads through MiXCR, listing each CDR3 protein once. The sample lists fewer than 600,000 distinct CDR3 sequences, about 20% occurring once. The length of the CDR3 is 10 residues. Deletions cut 10 bases from V and 12 bases from J, with 15 bases between. Germline V CDR1 and CDR2: SGHTA, FQGTGA. Input material: PBMCs or a T cell subset sorted from them (not recorded which). This chain connects TRBV7-3 to TRBJ1-2; D not resolved. This receptor was obtained from an adult woman who had mild COVID-19 (a few samples of this study predate the infection). Cell type and time point are not known. CDR3 sequence (DNA): TGTGCCACACGCTCGAGAGGACACACCTTC. It encodes CATRSRGHTF.